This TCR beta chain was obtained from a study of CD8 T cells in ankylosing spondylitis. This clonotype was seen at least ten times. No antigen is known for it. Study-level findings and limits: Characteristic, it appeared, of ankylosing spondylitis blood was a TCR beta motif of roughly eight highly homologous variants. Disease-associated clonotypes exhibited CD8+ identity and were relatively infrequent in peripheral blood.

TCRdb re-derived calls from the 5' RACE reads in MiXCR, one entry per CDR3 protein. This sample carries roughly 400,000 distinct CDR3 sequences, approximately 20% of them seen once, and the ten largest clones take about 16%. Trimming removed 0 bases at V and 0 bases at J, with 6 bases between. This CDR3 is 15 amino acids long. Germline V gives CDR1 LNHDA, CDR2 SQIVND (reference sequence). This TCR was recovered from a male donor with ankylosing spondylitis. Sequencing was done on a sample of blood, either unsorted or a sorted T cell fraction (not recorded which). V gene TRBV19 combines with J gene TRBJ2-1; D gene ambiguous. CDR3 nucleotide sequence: TGTGCCAGTAGTATAGACCAGAGCTCCTACAATGAGCAGTTCTTC. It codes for CASSIDQSSYNEQFF.